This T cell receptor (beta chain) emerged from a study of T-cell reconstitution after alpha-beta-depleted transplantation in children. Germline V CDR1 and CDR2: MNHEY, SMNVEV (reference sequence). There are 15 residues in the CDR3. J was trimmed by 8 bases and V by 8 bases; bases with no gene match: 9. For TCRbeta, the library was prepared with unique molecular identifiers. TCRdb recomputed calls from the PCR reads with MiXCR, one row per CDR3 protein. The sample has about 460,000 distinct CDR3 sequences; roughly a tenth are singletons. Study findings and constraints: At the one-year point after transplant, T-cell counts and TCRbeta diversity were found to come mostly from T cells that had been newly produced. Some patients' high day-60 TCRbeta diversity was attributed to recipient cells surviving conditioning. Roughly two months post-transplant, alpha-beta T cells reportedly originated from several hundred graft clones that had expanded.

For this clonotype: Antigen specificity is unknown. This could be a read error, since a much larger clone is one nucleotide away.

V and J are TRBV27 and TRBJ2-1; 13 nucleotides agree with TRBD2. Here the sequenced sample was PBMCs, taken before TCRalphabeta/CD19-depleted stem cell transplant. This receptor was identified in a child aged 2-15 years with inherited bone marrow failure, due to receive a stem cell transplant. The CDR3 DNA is TGTGCCAGCGGTGCAGGGACTAGCGGGAAACATGAGCAGTTCTTC. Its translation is CASGAGTSGKHEQFF.